The present T cell receptor (beta chain) was sequenced within a study of cytomegalovirus exposure and HLA in healthy donors. The study's findings and limits: Most TCR sequences were rare, but some public TCRs occurred in many donors. A few V segments could not be told apart, such as TRBV6-2 and TRBV6-3, and were left out. In an earlier analysis, about 87% or about 30%: the productive usage of most TCR beta V segments.

The sample holds one count of this clone. Antigen specificity is unknown. Other DNA sequences of this sample code for an identical CDR3. V trimming: 5 bases; J trimming: 3 bases; junction bases outside the gene matches: 5. The V gene's germline CDR1 is SGHTA and CDR2 FQGNSA. The CDR3 length is 14 residues. PCR primers comprised 60 Vbeta and 13 Jbeta primers. Measured with immunoSEQ multiplex PCR; TCRdb has only the in-frame clones, and not every one. The profile covers 110,000 to 150,000 clones, with 79% appearing a single time and about 3.1% taken by the ten largest. The TCR sequence derives from a female donor in good health and CMV-seronegative. The gene calls are TRBV7-2 and TRBJ2-7; 9 nucleotides match TRBD2. The sequencing input was PBMCs. The CDR3 loop reads CASSPGLASYEQYF. CDR3 DNA: TGTGCCAGCAGCCCCGGACTAGCGAGCTACGAGCAGTACTTC.